This T cell receptor (beta chain) was found in a study of immune evolution from preneoplasia to lung adenocarcinoma. Findings and limits, study-wide: From normal lung to invasive adenocarcinoma, top clone frequencies appeared to decrease.

Resections took place in Japan or China from the mid-2010s to the late 2010s. Assay: immunoSEQ multiplex PCR; the TCRdb copy retains only in-frame clones and omits some. This sample has 4,000 to 5,000 clones, with around four fifths found just once. Notes on this clone: Its antigen remains unknown.

Trimming removed 8 bases from V and 3 bases from J, with 11 bases in between. This CDR3 is 12 amino acids long. CDR1 and CDR2 (germline): ENHRY, SYGVKD. The sequencing input was FFPE normal lung tissue adjacent to the tumor. The TCR comes from a person aged 50-70 years with lung adenocarcinoma. This rearrangement joins TRBV10-3 to TRBJ2-7, with TRBD2 as a possible D gene (5 bases). The CDR3: CAIGGSYYEQYF. The CDR3 DNA reads TGTGCCATCGGCGGGTCCTACTACGAGCAGTACTTC.